This passage covers 9 T cell receptor beta chains from one sample sequenced in a study of spatial heterogeneity in lung cancer. TCRdb used MiXCR to reprocess the 5' RACE reads, holding one entry per CDR3 protein. The data contain 110,000 or so distinct CDR3 sequences, 9.5% to 14% of them singletons. Time point denoted: blood at routine non-recurrence follow-up after resection. The input for sequencing was PBMCs, taken at follow-up. Receptors originate from a female donor with early-stage non-small cell lung cancer.

Remarks on this clonotype: The junction departs from the called germline gene at one end, perhaps through a read error. The chain couples TRBV5-1 to TRBJ2-4, with 11 positions matching TRBD2. CDR1 and CDR2 from the germline V gene are SGHRS and YFSETQ. The CDR3 has 15 residues. CDR3 amino acids: CASSSGTSGKSIQYF. The DNA for the CDR3 is TGCGCCAGCAGCTCCGGGACTAGCGGAAAAAGCATTCAGTACTTC.

In this sample, this clonotype turned up many times. This rearrangement joins TRBV18 to TRBJ2-7; D gene uncertain. The V and J ends lost 4 bases and 6 bases respectively, with 13 bases between them. Germline CDR1 and CDR2: KGHSH and LQKENI. The CDR3 runs to 13 residues. The CDR3 sequence is CASSLDVTGEQYV. DNA for the CDR3: TGTGCCAGCTCACTAGACGTTACTGGCGAGCAGTACGTC.

This clonotype was picked up many times. The chain employs TRBV23-1 and TRBJ2-7; 7 nucleotides align to TRBD1. TRBV23-1 is an open reading frame, and its role is uncertain. V shed 7 bases, J shed 1 base, and the junction held 19 bases outside the gene matches. The CDR3 loop spans 18 amino acids. Here the CDR3 DNA reads TGCGCCAGCACCCCAACGGGACAGCGGAATCCTCAGTCCTACGAGCAGTACTTC. It is translated as CASTPTGQRNPQSYEQYF.

V and J are TRBV5-1 and TRBJ2-3, with 12 positions matching TRBD2. The CDR3 sequence is 17 residues long. The germline V gene encodes CDR1 SGHRS and CDR2 YFSETQ. V dropped 1 base and J dropped 7; count of bases not matched to a gene: 10. CDR3 DNA sequence: TGCGCCAGCAGCTTGCTCCTCGGGACTAGCGGGTTCTATACGCAGTATTTT. It translates to CASSLLLGTSGFYTQYF.

V gene TRBV2 combines with J gene TRBJ1-2; D might be TRBD1 (6 bases). The CDR3 extends over 13 amino acids. Per germline, CDR1 SNHLY and CDR2 FYNNEI. Trimming shortened V by 7 bases and J by 2 bases, and 11 bases separated the two germline ends. The CDR3 reads CASTIGQNYGYTF. The DNA of the CDR3 is TGTGCCAGCACCATCGGACAGAACTATGGCTACACCTTC.

This clonotype was detected many times. The genes are TRBV11-3 and TRBJ2-2; possible D gene TRBD1, 6 bases. Per germline, CDR1 SGHNT and CDR2 YENEEA. With 5 bases removed from V and 5 bases from J, the gap between germline ends came to 12 bases. CDR3 length: 14 amino acids. In DNA, the CDR3 is TGTGCCAGCAGCACCCTAAGGGGGACCGGGGAGCTGTTTTTT. This translates into CASSTLRGTGELFF.

A few counts support this clonotype. The genes are TRBV28 and TRBJ1-5; D possibly corresponds to TRBD1 (5 bases). Trimming removed 4 bases from V and 4 bases from J, with 14 bases in between. Germline CDR1 MDHEN, CDR2 SYDVKM. The CDR3 contains 15 residues. CDR3: CASSSTGGSNQPQHF. CDR3 DNA: TGTGCCAGCAGTTCGACTGGGGGTAGTAATCAGCCCCAGCATTTT. The whole variable domain, remainder taken from reference TRBV28 and TRBJ1-5, is DVKVTQSSRYLVKRTGEKVFLECVQDMDHENMFWYRQDPGLGLRLIYFSYDVKMKEKGDIPEGYSVSREKKERFSLILESASTNQTSMYLCASSSTGGSNQPQHFGDGTRLSIL.

This clonotype was seen many times. The chain uses TRBV7-2 and TRBJ1-1; D perhaps matches TRBD1 (6 bases). Germline V CDR1 and CDR2: SGHTA, FQGNSA. The CDR3 is 16 residues long. Trimming shortened V by 5 bases and J by 5 bases, and 21 bases separated the two germline ends. CDR3 region: CASSPLGLTGRTEAFF. DNA for the CDR3: TGTGCCAGCAGCCCCCTGGGGCTCACAGGGAGGACTGAAGCTTTCTTT.

The V and J genes are TRBV28 and TRBJ2-1; TRBD2 agrees at 10 bases. CDR3 length: 14 residues. J lost 8 bases, V lost 6 bases, and 7 bases had no gene match. Germline V gene lookup returns CDR1 MDHEN and CDR2 SYDVKM. The CDR3 DNA reads as TGTGCCAGCAGAAAGCGGGAGGGCCGGTATGAGCAGTTCTTC. Translation gives CASRKREGRYEQFF.